The next 26 T cell receptor beta chains were all read from a single sample in a study of blood T cell repertoires in COVID-19. Repertoires were generated with immunoSEQ multiplex PCR, while TCRdb's copy carries only in-frame clones and drops some. The data contain around 460,000 clones, about 90% of them seen just once; the ten biggest clones take up 0.7% to 0.85%. The sequenced sample consisted of peripheral blood. All receptors derive from a young man with COVID-19, enrolled during active disease.

Comments on this clone: Within the sample, other DNA sequences also encode this same CDR3. The chain combines TRBV4-1 with TRBJ1-5; D unresolved. Trimming stripped 0 bases from V and 1 base from J, with 10 bases between. The CDR3 sequence is 16 residues long. CDR1 is MGHRA and CDR2 is YSYEKL in the germline V gene. The chain's CDR3 is CASSQEGGGSNQPQHF. DNA of the CDR3: TGCGCCAGCAGCCAAGAAGGCGGCGGGAGCAATCAGCCCCAGCATTTT.

V gene TRBV5-4 combines with J gene TRBJ2-2; D possibly corresponds to TRBD2 (6 bases). CDR3 length: 15 residues. V was clipped by 3 bases and J by 1 base, with 10 bases between them. Germline V CDR1 and CDR2: SGHNT, YYREEE (reference sequence). CDR3 nucleotides: TGTGCCAGCAGCTCGGGACTCCTGAACACCGGGGAGCTGTTTTTT. It specifies CASSSGLLNTGELFF.

The rearrangement links TRBV27 to TRBJ2-1, with 8 bases identical to TRBD2. V shed 7 bases, J shed 9 bases, and the junction held 11 bases outside the gene matches. Germline V gene lookup returns CDR1 MNHEY and CDR2 SMNVEV (reference sequence). This CDR3 comprises 14 residues. This CDR3 is CASKGTLAGTEQFF. In DNA, the CDR3 is TGTGCCAGCAAAGGTACCCTAGCGGGTACTGAGCAGTTCTTC.

CDR3 protein: CASSLVANTIYF. The CDR3 bases are TGTGCCAGCAGCTTAGTAGCAAACACCATATATTTT. The V gene is TRBV11-2, the J gene TRBJ1-3; D is undetermined. The germline V gene encodes CDR1 SGHAT and CDR2 FQNNGV. This CDR3 is built from 12 residues. Trimming took 1 base from V and 6 from J, leaving 4 bases between them. The variable domain in full, completed from reference TRBV11-2 and TRBJ1-3, reads EAGVAQSPRYKIIEKRQSVAFWCNPISGHATLYWYQQILGQGPKLLIQFQNNGVVDDSQLPKDRFSAERLKGVDSTLKIQPAKLEDSAVYLCASSLVANTIYFGEGSWLTVV.

The CDR3 nucleotides are TGTGCCAGCAGCCCTCGGGACTCCGATACGCAGTATTTT. It specifies CASSPRDSDTQYF. V usage is TRBV14 and J usage is TRBJ2-3; D may be TRBD2 (6 bases). V shed 4 bases and J shed 6 bases, with 11 bases lying between them. CDR3 length: 13 amino acids. Germline CDR1 reads SGHDN; CDR2 reads FVKESK.

The rearrangement links TRBV2 to TRBJ2-2, with 8 bases identical to TRBD2. J lost 2 bases, V lost 8 bases, and 4 bases had no gene match. Germline V gene data show CDR1 as SNHLY and CDR2 as FYNNEI. The CDR3 covers 14 residues. The CDR3 DNA reads as TGTGCCAGCGATAGCGGGATAAACACCGGGGAGCTGTTTTTT. Translation: CASDSGINTGELFF.

The rearrangement joins TRBV5-4 to TRBJ2-1, with 9 bases aligning to TRBD1. CDR1 and CDR2 from the germline V gene are SGHNT and YYREEE (reference sequence). CDR3 size: 16 residues. The trim removed 2 bases at V and 3 bases at J, leaving 6 bases unmatched. The CDR3 nucleotides are TGTGCCAGCAGCTTCTCCGGGACAGGGAGCTACAATGAGCAGTTCTTC. Amino acids: CASSFSGTGSYNEQFF.

For the CDR3, the DNA is TGTGCCAGCAGACCGGGACAGGGCCCCTACGAGCAGTACTTC. Amino acid sequence: CASRPGQGPYEQYF. The V gene is TRBV6-5, the J gene TRBJ2-7, with TRBD1 matching over 9 bases. The germline V gene encodes CDR1 MNHEY and CDR2 SVGAGI. The CDR3 spans 14 residues. After removal of 6 bases from V and 2 bases from J, the junction contained 5 bases not matched to a gene.

The chain links TRBV27 to TRBJ2-1; D might be TRBD2 (6 bases). V was clipped by 3 bases and J by 7 bases, with 10 bases between them. Germline CDR1 MNHEY, CDR2 SMNVEV (reference sequence). The CDR3 runs 13 residues. The CDR3 coding sequence is TGTGCCAGCAGTTTGCGGGGTATTAATGAGCAGTTCTTC. It specifies CASSLRGINEQFF.

This sequence joins TRBV19 and TRBJ1-1; 7 bases align to TRBD1. The CDR3 covers 17 residues. V shed 10 bases, J shed 0 bases, and the junction held 17 bases outside the gene matches. Germline V lookup: CDR1 LNHDA, CDR2 SQIVND (reference sequence). This chain's CDR3 is CATSSRDSPTMNTEAFF. DNA of the CDR3: TGTGCCACTTCCTCCCGGGACAGCCCGACAATGAACACTGAAGCTTTCTTT.

This clone was seen repeatedly, ten times or more. The chain couples TRBV7-2 to TRBJ2-7; 8 bases fit TRBD2. From germline, CDR1 is SGHTA and CDR2 FQGNSA. V shed 1 base and J 3 bases; nucleotides not matched to a gene: 2. The CDR3 contains 14 residues. Here the CDR3 DNA reads TGTGCCAGCAGCTTAGGCGGGGGGTTCTACGAGCAGTACTTC. It specifies CASSLGGGFYEQYF.

This clone was observed once. CDR3 sequence (DNA): TGTGCCAGCAGTTACTCGGCACAGGGGGCTAGAAATGAGCAGTTCTTC. It translates to CASSYSAQGARNEQFF. The genes are TRBV6-5 and TRBJ2-1, with 9 bases matching TRBD1. Germline V gives CDR1 MNHEY, CDR2 SVGAGI. Losses at the gene ends were 0 bases for V and 7 bases for J; bases not matched to a gene: 7. The CDR3 spans 16 residues.

The chain recombines TRBV18 with TRBJ2-7, with 8 bases lining up with TRBD1. CDR1 and CDR2 from the germline V gene are KGHSH and LQKENI. CDR3 length equals 14 residues. Losses at the gene ends were 4 bases for V and 4 bases for J; bases not matched to a gene: 6. The CDR3 loop is CASSLPGQGYEQYF. Written as DNA, the CDR3 is TGTGCCAGCTCACTACCCGGACAGGGTTACGAGCAGTACTTC.

A few counts support this clone. The rearrangement joins TRBV27 to TRBJ2-2; D is unresolved. The length of the CDR3 is 15 residues. V was shortened by 4 bases and J by 5 bases, with 14 bases between the two germline ends. From germline, CDR1 is MNHEY and CDR2 SMNVEV (reference sequence). The CDR3 reads CASSSELTPTGELFF. CDR3 nucleotide sequence: TGTGCCAGCAGTTCCGAGTTAACGCCGACCGGGGAGCTGTTTTTT.

The chain joins TRBV6-5 to TRBJ1-3; D is perhaps TRBD1 (5 bases). V was shortened by 5 bases and J by 6 bases, with 14 bases between the two germline ends. The CDR3 sequence is 14 residues long. The V gene's germline CDR1 is MNHEY and CDR2 SVGAGI. The CDR3 here is CASSSPTVANTIYF. The CDR3 DNA follows: TGTGCCAGCAGTAGTCCGACAGTCGCAAACACCATATATTTT.

The chain has TRBV29-1 and TRBJ2-2; 8 nucleotides align to TRBD1. Per the germline V gene, CDR1 is SQVTM and CDR2 is ANQGSEA. The ends lost 2 bases at V and 4 bases at J; junction bases unmatched: 9. CDR3 size: 16 residues. The DNA for the CDR3 is TGCAGCGTTGAAAGCAGGGGGCAAAGTGGCACCGGGGAGCTGTTTTTT. Its translation: CSVESRGQSGTGELFF.

This chain's CDR3 is CASSEEGSYGYTF. The CDR3 DNA reads as TGTGCCAGCAGTGAGGAGGGGAGCTATGGCTACACCTTC. The rearrangement uses TRBV6-1 and TRBJ1-2; tentatively, D is TRBD1 (5 bases). The CDR3 extends over 13 amino acids. Trimming stripped 3 bases from V and 4 bases from J, with 9 bases between. Germline V lookup: CDR1 MNHNS, CDR2 SASEGT.

V and J are TRBV4-1 and TRBJ1-4; 8 nucleotides align to TRBD1. The CDR3 consists of 15 residues. The J segment lost 4 bases and the V segment lost 3 bases, leaving 4 bases of the junction unmatched. CDR1 is MGHRA and CDR2 is YSYEKL in the germline V gene. As DNA, the CDR3 is TGCGCCAGCAGCCATGGACAGGGCCGTAATGAAAAACTGTTTTTT. Amino acid sequence: CASSHGQGRNEKLFF.

In the case of this clone: Other DNA sequences of this sample code for an identical CDR3. V gene TRBV5-1 combines with J gene TRBJ2-7; no firm D call. The CDR3 length is 13 residues. Germline V gene sequence: CDR1 SGHRS, CDR2 YFSETQ. V was trimmed by 0 bases and J by 3 bases, leaving 7 bases between them. The CDR3 DNA sequence: TGCGCCAGCAGCTTGGGAGATTACTACGAGCAGTACTTC. This encodes CASSLGDYYEQYF.

V gene TRBV5-1 combines with J gene TRBJ2-3, with 9 bases identical to TRBD2. Losses at the gene ends were 3 bases for V and 4 bases for J; bases not matched to a gene: 6. CDR3 length: 15 residues. Germline CDR1 and CDR2: SGHRS and YFSETQ. CDR3 region: CASSSSGGFADTQYF. The CDR3 coding sequence is TGCGCCAGCAGCTCGAGCGGGGGGTTCGCAGATACGCAGTATTTT.

The V and J genes are TRBV27 and TRBJ2-5, with TRBD2 identical over 9 bases. Germline V lookup: CDR1 MNHEY, CDR2 SMNVEV (reference sequence). This CDR3 is built from 16 residues. V trimming: 6 bases; J trimming: 1 base; junction bases outside the gene matches: 9. This chain's CDR3 is CASRRGASGTQETQYF. CDR3 DNA sequence: TGTGCCAGCAGGAGGGGGGCTAGCGGGACCCAAGAGACCCAGTACTTC.

J is TRBJ2-7 and V is TRBV3-1 (or the pseudogene TRBV3-2); tentatively, D is TRBD1 (6 bases). Looked up from germline, CDR1 is LGHDT and CDR2 is YNNKEL (reference sequence). Trimming left V 3 bases short and J 2 bases short, with 11 bases between. This CDR3 has 14 residues. The CDR3 coding sequence is TGTGCCAGCAGCCAGTTACAGGGAGCCTACGAGCAGTACTTC. Translation gives CASSQLQGAYEQYF.

The J gene is TRBJ2-5, the V gene TRBV18; D perhaps matches TRBD1 (6 bases). The CDR3 covers 18 residues. With 1 base removed from V and 4 bases from J, the gap between germline ends came to 22 bases. Per germline, CDR1 KGHSH and CDR2 LQKENI. The CDR3 nucleotides are TGTGCCAGCTCACCACAAGTGGCTCGCAGGGGTTTGGGAGAGACCCAGTACTTC. As protein: CASSPQVARRGLGETQYF.

The rearrangement links TRBV7-3 to TRBJ2-3, with 13 bases fitting TRBD2. Trimming at V came to 5 bases and at J to 2 bases, leaving 4 bases not matched to a gene. CDR3 length equals 16 residues. Germline CDR1 and CDR2: SGHTA and FQGTGA. CDR3 residues: CASSPGLAGITDTQYF. DNA for the CDR3: TGTGCCAGCAGCCCGGGACTAGCGGGGATCACAGATACGCAGTATTTT.

The V and J genes are TRBV7-9 and TRBJ1-2; no firm D call. This CDR3 has 13 residues. Germline loops: CDR1 SEHNR, CDR2 FQNEAQ (reference sequence). Trimming removed 5 bases from V and 2 bases from J, with 9 bases in between. CDR3 in DNA: TGTGCCAGCAGCCCCGTCGTGAACTATGGCTACACCTTC. It encodes CASSPVVNYGYTF.

The chain recombines TRBV30 with TRBJ2-7; TRBD1 matches 7 bases. J gave up 5 bases and V 1 base, and 5 bases lay outside the gene matches. This CDR3 has 13 residues. Germline CDR1 is GTSNPN and CDR2 is SVGIG (reference sequence). This chain's CDR3 is CAWSAGQVNEQYF. CDR3 DNA: TGTGCCTGGAGTGCCGGACAGGTAAACGAGCAGTACTTC.